This T cell receptor beta chain originates from a study of shared clonotypes between healthy human individuals. The CDR3 runs to 13 residues. The V end was cut by 4 bases, the J end by 6 bases, with 11 bases between. CDR1 and CDR2 (germline): SGHDT, YYEEEE. Whole-study results and caveats: Researchers sampled blood only, noting tissue repertoires likely differ. For naive CD4 cells, roughly 4.6% of clonotypes were shared across a handful of donors.

Within Nashville, Tennessee resided all donors, each a Caucasian adult. Turning to this clone: Its antigen is currently unknown.

How the authors handled the data: From ImmunoSEQ came sequences covering only the junction and carrying no quality scores, so filtering differed. Profiling relied on immunoSEQ multiplex PCR, and the TCRdb table lists in-frame clones only, not all of them. V, J and clone size are taken as reported in that table, and D and trimming were inferred from the DNA itself. Of 2 million to 2.5 million clones in the sample, around 93% were seen once. This chain joins TRBV5-6 and TRBJ2-1; no reliable D call. The sequence came from a man aged 18 to 30 in good health. Some clones in this sample may be carry-over from other donors' samples. The material sequenced was naive CD4+ T cells from PBMCs. As for subset: CD45RA+ positively selected. The CDR3 DNA reads TGTGCCAGCAGCAGCCTCGAACCCAATGAGCAGTTCTTC. It specifies CASSSLEPNEQFF. The full variable domain, its missing parts supplied by reference TRBV5-6 and TRBJ2-1, is DAGVTQSPTHLIKTRGQQVTLRCSPKSGHDTVSWYQQALGQGPQFIFQYYEEEERQRGNFPDRFSGHQFPNYSSELNVNALLLGDSALYLCASSSLEPNEQFFGPGTRLTVL.